Included here is one TCR beta chain sequence, with context. Trimming took 5 bases from V and 6 from J, leaving 17 bases between them. Germline V gene data show CDR1 as SGHVS and CDR2 as FNYEAQ. CDR3 length: 14 amino acids. This entry is derived from a study of identical twins. MiXCR was run by TCRdb on the 5' RACE reads, yielding one entry per CDR3 protein. The sample consists of hundreds of thousands of distinct CDR3 sequences, under 25% of them appearing once. This same sample was also taken into another study, of yellow fever vaccine responses in identical twins.

The TCR originated in a young woman in good health. This rearrangement joins TRBV7-6 to TRBJ2-7; possibly TRBD2 for D (5 bases). The sequenced material came from CD4+ T cells sorted from blood. CDR3 protein: CASSVSGRIGEQYF. Here the CDR3 DNA reads TGTGCCAGCAGCGTGAGTGGGAGAATCGGCGAGCAGTACTTC.